The 18 T cell receptor beta chains reported below all come from one sample, sequenced in a study of blood T cell repertoires in COVID-19. Clones were sequenced by immunoSEQ multiplex PCR, and TCRdb holds only the in-frame ones, with some missing. The table records 470,000 or so clones, 80% to 90% of them present only once. Sequencing was done on a sample of peripheral blood. These receptors were collected from a woman aged 30 to 39 with acute or convalescent COVID-19.

This clone was detected only once. The chain links TRBV21-1 to TRBJ2-7; the table's D call, TRBD1, was not checked against the DNA. TRBV21-1 is a documented pseudogene. The CDR3 contains 18 residues. The CDR3 DNA reads TGTGCCAGCAGCAAGGGCCCGTGGGACAGGGGTCTGACCTACGAGCAGTACTTC. It yields the protein CASSKGPWDRGLTYEQYF.

The rearrangement links TRBV29-1 to TRBJ1-2; 10 nucleotides match TRBD1. The junction had 3 bases not matched to a gene; V was cut back by 6 bases and J by 5 bases. The CDR3 sequence is 12 residues long. Germline V gene data show CDR1 as SQVTM and CDR2 as ANQGSEA. The CDR3 DNA follows: TGCAGCGTCGGGACAGGGGAGTATGGCTACACCTTC. This gives the protein CSVGTGEYGYTF.

The chain joins TRBV30 to TRBJ1-5; D is possibly TRBD1 (5 bases). The V end was cut by 1 base, the J end by 7 bases, with 14 bases between. The CDR3 consists of 14 residues. The germline V gene encodes CDR1 GTSNPN and CDR2 SVGIG (reference sequence). The CDR3 bases are TGTGCCTGGAGTGGGTCAGGGAATGGACAGCCCCAGCATTTT. It yields the protein CAWSGSGNGQPQHF. The full variable domain, in which reference TRBV30 and TRBJ1-5 provide the parts outside the CDR3, is SQTIHQWPATLVQPVGSPLSLECTVEGTSNPNLYWYRQAAGRGLQLLFYSVGIGQISSEVPQNLSASRPQDRQFILSSKKLLLSDSGFYLCAWSGSGNGQPQHFGDGTRLSIL.

This chain links TRBV11-3 with TRBJ2-5; 11 bases line up with TRBD1. This CDR3 region has 17 residues. CDR1 is SGHNT, CDR2 YENEEA, per germline. With V trimmed by 5 bases and J by 1 base, 9 bases remained unmatched. This chain's CDR3 is CASSAGTGGFGQETQYF. The DNA for the CDR3 is TGTGCCAGCAGCGCCGGGACAGGGGGTTTTGGCCAAGAGACCCAGTACTTC.

This clone was picked up one time. The rearrangement uses TRBV15 and TRBJ1-5; the D gene is possibly TRBD1 (5 bases). The V and J ends lost 1 base and 4 bases respectively, with 11 bases between them. This CDR3 spans 15 amino acids. Germline V gene sequence: CDR1 LNHNV, CDR2 YYDKDF (reference sequence). The CDR3 DNA sequence: TGTGCCACCAGCAGAGGGGGGGGAAGGAATCAGCCCCAGCATTTT. Protein: CATSRGGGRNQPQHF.

The chain carries TRBV5-1 and TRBJ1-2; D gene ambiguous. CDR3 size: 15 residues. V gave up 4 bases and J gave up 8 bases, with 21 bases separating them. The germline gives CDR1 SGHRS, CDR2 YFSETQ. CDR3 nucleotide sequence: TGCGCCAGCAGCCCCCCCGGGTCTAATTTATACGGCTACACCTTC. Residues: CASSPPGSNLYGYTF.

The chain uses TRBV5-1 and TRBJ2-5; D possibly corresponds to TRBD2 (5 bases). The germline V gene encodes CDR1 SGHRS and CDR2 YFSETQ. CDR3 length equals 14 residues. The V end lost 3 bases, the J end lost 5 bases, and 14 bases lay between the germline ends. The CDR3 coding sequence is TGCGCCAGCAGCTCAAATCCGGGGTGGGAGACCCAGTACTTC. Its translation is CASSSNPGWETQYF.

This clone was seen a single time. The CDR3 DNA is TGCGCCAGCAGCTTGGGGGGGGGCGATGAGACCCAGTACTTC. Its translation: CASSLGGGDETQYF. The J gene is TRBJ2-5, the V gene TRBV5-1; possible D gene TRBD2, 7 bases. Trimming removed 0 bases at V and 5 bases at J, with 11 bases between. This CDR3 region has 14 residues. Germline V lookup: CDR1 SGHRS, CDR2 YFSETQ.

This clone occurred once. The V and J genes are TRBV28 and TRBJ1-1; weak D call: TRBD1 (5 bases). The CDR3 has 12 amino acids. Between the trimmed V and J ends, which lost 5 bases and 5 bases, there was a span of 9 bases. Germline V gene data show CDR1 as MDHEN and CDR2 as SYDVKM. Written as DNA, the CDR3 is TGTGCCAGCAGTGTATCAGGGACTGAAGCTTTCTTT. It yields the protein CASSVSGTEAFF. Variable domain in full (rest from reference TRBV28 and TRBJ1-1): DVKVTQSSRYLVKRTGEKVFLECVQDMDHENMFWYRQDPGLGLRLIYFSYDVKMKEKGDIPEGYSVSREKKERFSLILESASTNQTSMYLCASSVSGTEAFFGQGTRLTVV.

This clone is a singleton in its sample. The rearrangement uses TRBV25-1 and TRBJ2-1; 8 bases are a match to TRBD2. Trimming took 1 base from V and 4 from J; bases not matched to a gene: 6. The CDR3 runs 16 residues. Per germline, CDR1 MGHDK and CDR2 SYGVNS. CDR3 in DNA: TGTGCCAGCAGTGAATCTTCCGGGGGGGCTTACAATGAGCAGTTCTTC. Translated, it gives CASSESSGGAYNEQFF.

The chain is built from TRBV14 and TRBJ1-1; maybe TRBD1 (5 bases). This CDR3 contains 18 residues. V shed 2 bases and J shed 1 base, with 20 bases lying between them. Germline V gene lookup returns CDR1 SGHDN and CDR2 FVKESK. The CDR3 DNA reads TGTGCCAGCAGCCAAAACGCCCCTTGGGGCGCAAAGAACACTGAAGCTTTCTTT. This codes for CASSQNAPWGAKNTEAFF.

The chain has TRBV11-2 and TRBJ2-3; D is undetermined. CDR3 size: 16 residues. V shed 2 bases and J shed 1 base, with 13 bases lying between them. CDR1 is SGHAT, CDR2 FQNNGV, per germline. Here the CDR3 reads CASSLLVSPGTDTQYF. In nucleotides, the CDR3 is TGTGCCAGCAGCTTATTGGTAAGCCCCGGCACAGATACGCAGTATTTT. The full variable domain, rest sourced from reference TRBV11-2 and TRBJ2-3, is EAGVAQSPRYKIIEKRQSVAFWCNPISGHATLYWYQQILGQGPKLLIQFQNNGVVDDSQLPKDRFSAERLKGVDSTLKIQPAKLEDSAVYLCASSLLVSPGTDTQYFGPGTRLTVL.

The J gene is TRBJ2-1, the V gene TRBV18; 10 bases fit TRBD1. The CDR3 has 15 residues. CDR1 KGHSH and CDR2 LQKENI come from the germline V gene. V was clipped by 3 bases and J by 2 bases; unmatched bases: 1. CDR3: CASSPDRGPYNEQFF. The CDR3 DNA follows: TGTGCCAGCTCACCCGACAGGGGGCCCTACAATGAGCAGTTCTTC. Variable domain in full (rest from reference TRBV18 and TRBJ2-1): NAGVMQNPRHLVRRRGQEARLRCSPMKGHSHVYWYRQLPEEGLKFMVYLQKENIIDESGMPKERFSAEFPKEGPSILRIQQVVRGDSAAYFCASSPDRGPYNEQFFGPGTRLTVL.

The chain employs TRBV27 and TRBJ1-1, with 8 nucleotides matching TRBD1. J lost 3 bases, V lost 3 bases, and 6 bases had no gene match. The CDR3 runs to 15 residues. Germline CDR1 reads MNHEY; CDR2 reads SMNVEV (reference sequence). The CDR3 bases are TGTGCCAGCAGTTTCAAGGACAGGGTGGACACTGAAGCTTTCTTT. Protein product: CASSFKDRVDTEAFF.

The chain couples TRBV7-3 to TRBJ1-1; tentatively, D is TRBD1 (5 bases). CDR3 length equals 14 residues. Looked up from germline, CDR1 is SGHTA and CDR2 is FQGTGA. V lost 5 bases, J lost 4 bases, and 14 bases lay in between. The CDR3 DNA reads as TGTGCCAGCAGCCGAGACAGCAAGTCCACTGAAGCTTTCTTT. Residues: CASSRDSKSTEAFF.

The genes are TRBV30 and TRBJ1-4; 8 positions agree with TRBD1. The CDR3 extends over 16 amino acids. The junction had 11 bases not matched to a gene; V was cut back by 2 bases and J by 6 bases. Germline loops: CDR1 GTSNPN, CDR2 SVGIG (reference sequence). CDR3 coding DNA: TGTGCCTGGAGTACTCGGACAGGGCGACGGGATGAAAAACTGTTTTTT. This gives the protein CAWSTRTGRRDEKLFF.

The gene calls are TRBV7-6 and TRBJ2-1; D ambiguous. V was trimmed by 5 bases and J by 6 bases, leaving 17 bases between them. Germline lookup yields CDR1 SGHVS and CDR2 FNYEAQ. CDR3 length: 15 residues. CDR3 sequence reads: CASSQNSISTNEQFF. The CDR3 DNA follows: TGTGCCAGCAGCCAAAACTCCATCTCCACCAATGAGCAGTTCTTC.

Only one count was recorded for this clone. This sample also contains other DNA sequences that code for the same CDR3. The CDR3 spells CASSPFRTDTQYF. The CDR3 DNA follows: TGTGCCAGCTCACCTTTTCGTACAGATACGCAGTATTTT. The gene calls are TRBV18 and TRBJ2-3; D unclear. Germline V CDR1 and CDR2: KGHSH, LQKENI. The V and J ends lost 3 bases and 3 bases respectively, with 7 bases between them. The CDR3 has 13 residues.